These 22 T cell receptor beta chains came from one sample sequenced in a study of blood T cell repertoires in COVID-19. The protocol was immunoSEQ multiplex PCR, while the TCRdb copy is restricted to in-frame clones and leaves out a portion. The sample shows about 100,000 clones, about 88% of them seen only once. Sequences were obtained from peripheral blood. The source is an older man with active or convalescent COVID-19.

V and J are TRBV4-2 and TRBJ2-7; 7 bases line up with TRBD2. This CDR3 spans 16 amino acids. CDR1 and CDR2 (germline): LGHNA, YNFKEQ. V shed 0 bases and J 2 bases; nucleotides not matched to a gene: 7. The CDR3 region is CASSQDPGRLTYEQYF. The DNA of the CDR3 is TGTGCCAGCAGCCAAGATCCCGGGAGGTTAACCTACGAGCAGTACTTC.

The chain combines TRBV7-8 with TRBJ2-2, with 10 bases that match TRBD2. J lost 6 bases, V lost 2 bases, and 12 bases had no gene match. The CDR3 covers 18 residues. Germline loops: CDR1 SGHVS, CDR2 FQNEAQ. CDR3 residues: CASSLLTASGSTAGELFF. DNA for the CDR3: TGTGCCAGCAGCTTACTTACGGCTAGCGGGAGTACAGCCGGGGAGCTGTTTTTT. Looking up the rest from reference TRBV7-8 and TRBJ2-2 gives the full variable domain: GAGVSQSPRYKVAKRGQDVALRCDPISGHVSLFWYQQALGQGPEFLTYFQNEAQLDKSGLPSDRFFAERPEGSVSTLKIQRTQQEDSAVYLCASSLLTASGSTAGELFFGEGSRLTVL.

This clone appeared a single time. This chain links TRBV29-1 with TRBJ2-7; 7 nucleotides match TRBD2. CDR1 and CDR2 from the germline V gene are SQVTM and ANQGSEA. V lost 3 bases and J lost 2; bases outside the gene matches: 16. This CDR3 spans 17 amino acids. Here the CDR3 DNA reads TGCAGCGTTGAGCCGAATCCGGGACTAAGAACTACCTACGAGCAGTACTTC. Translated: CSVEPNPGLRTTYEQYF.

The rearrangement links TRBV5-1 to TRBJ2-4; 11 bases align to TRBD2. Looked up from germline, CDR1 is SGHRS and CDR2 is YFSETQ. V trimming: 3 bases; J trimming: 6 bases; junction bases outside the gene matches: 2. The CDR3 extends over 14 amino acids. The CDR3 loop reads CASSSGTSGNIQYF. CDR3 sequence (DNA): TGCGCCAGCAGCTCCGGGACTAGCGGAAACATTCAGTACTTC.

The J gene is TRBJ2-1, the V gene TRBV18; TRBD2 might be the D (6 bases). Trimming cost V 0 bases and J 7 bases, with 10 bases left between them. Germline V gene data show CDR1 as KGHSH and CDR2 as LQKENI. CDR3 length equals 14 residues. The CDR3 bases are TGTGCCAGCTCACCACCCCTGGGGGGTAATGAGCAGTTCTTC. This gives the protein CASSPPLGGNEQFF. Full variable domain (rest looked up from reference TRBV18 and TRBJ2-1): NAGVMQNPRHLVRRRGQEARLRCSPMKGHSHVYWYRQLPEEGLKFMVYLQKENIIDESGMPKERFSAEFPKEGPSILRIQQVVRGDSAAYFCASSPPLGGNEQFFGPGTRLTVL.

The chain uses TRBV4-2 and TRBJ2-3, with D hard to call. CDR1 and CDR2 from the germline V gene are LGHNA and YNFKEQ. Trimming pared 1 base from V and 0 bases from J, leaving 5 bases between. The CDR3 extends over 14 amino acids. CDR3 nucleotides: TGTGCCAGCAGCCAAGTTGGCAGCACAGATACGCAGTATTTT. Its translation: CASSQVGSTDTQYF.

The V and J genes are TRBV13 and TRBJ2-1; maybe TRBD1 (6 bases). This CDR3 is 16 amino acids long. V lost 2 bases and J 1 base, leaving 12 bases between the germline ends. CDR1 is PRHDT, CDR2 FYEKMQ, per germline (reference sequence). This chain's CDR3 is CASSLPGQRSYNEQFF. The DNA for the CDR3 is TGTGCCAGCAGCTTACCCGGACAGAGATCCTACAATGAGCAGTTCTTC.

The chain employs TRBV28 and TRBJ2-6, with D unclear. Germline-derived CDR1 and CDR2 are MDHEN and SYDVKM. Trimming shortened V by 10 bases and J by 2 bases, and 15 bases separated the two germline ends. The CDR3 extends over 15 amino acids. The CDR3 protein is CATLGSLPGANVLTF. For the CDR3, the DNA is TGTGCCACCCTGGGCAGCCTGCCTGGGGCCAACGTCCTGACTTTC.

The chain is built from TRBV7-2 and TRBJ1-1; the D is unclear. CDR3 length: 16 residues. Germline-derived CDR1 and CDR2 are SGHTA and FQGNSA. Trimming left V 0 bases short and J 1 base short, with 12 bases between. CDR3 region: CASSLAPFRRNTEAFF. CDR3 DNA sequence: TGTGCCAGCAGCTTAGCGCCCTTTAGGAGGAACACTGAAGCTTTCTTT.

CDR3 loop: CASSPRQGVLTDTQYF. In DNA form, the CDR3 reads TGTGCCAGTAGTCCTCGACAGGGTGTATTAACAGATACGCAGTATTTT. This rearrangement joins TRBV19 to TRBJ2-3; 7 nucleotides match TRBD1. Trimming cost V 5 bases and J 3 bases; bases outside gene matches: 11. This CDR3 spans 16 amino acids. Germline V gene data show CDR1 as LNHDA and CDR2 as SQIVND (reference sequence).

The CDR3 DNA is TGTGCCAGCCGCCCCGCGGGCAATGAGCAGTTCTTC. It codes for CASRPAGNEQFF. V usage is TRBV18 and J usage is TRBJ2-1; D perhaps matches TRBD2 (5 bases). The CDR3 is 12 residues long. Germline CDR1 KGHSH, CDR2 LQKENI. Trimming took 8 bases from V and 6 from J, leaving 11 bases between them.

The chain carries TRBV6-6 and TRBJ1-6, with 8 bases identical to TRBD1. This CDR3 spans 15 amino acids. Germline V gene data show CDR1 as MNHNY and CDR2 as SVGAGI (reference sequence). Trimming took 6 bases from V and 13 from J; bases not matched to a gene: 14. CDR3 DNA: TGTGCCAGCAGGGAAGGGACAGGCCGAGGATCCCCCCTCCACTTT. Translated: CASREGTGRGSPLHF.

V usage is TRBV6-5 and J usage is TRBJ2-7, with 8 bases aligning to TRBD1. Per germline, CDR1 MNHEY and CDR2 SVGAGI. The CDR3 has 13 amino acids. V lost 6 bases and J lost 5; bases outside the gene matches: 6. CDR3 sequence reads: CASRKTGGHEQYF. The CDR3, as DNA: TGTGCCAGCAGAAAAACAGGGGGACACGAGCAGTACTTC.

This rearrangement joins TRBV6-2 or TRBV6-3 to TRBJ2-1; 12 bases match TRBD2. The length of the CDR3 is 17 residues. The V segment lost 3 bases and the J segment 7 bases; nucleotides outside the gene matches: 10. Germline lookup yields CDR1 MNHEY and CDR2 SVGEGT. CDR3 amino acids: CASSYRRLAGVGNEQFF. CDR3 sequence (DNA): TGTGCCAGCAGTTATCGGAGACTAGCGGGAGTTGGTAATGAGCAGTTCTTC.

The chain joins TRBV28 to TRBJ2-7; D might be TRBD1 (5 bases). The CDR3 runs to 11 residues. V was shortened by 6 bases and J by 7 bases, with 10 bases between the two germline ends. Germline CDR1 reads MDHEN; CDR2 reads SYDVKM. The CDR3 DNA follows: TGTGCCAGCAGACAGGTAAATGAGCAGTACTTC. Translated, it gives CASRQVNEQYF.

The gene calls are TRBV4-3 and TRBJ1-4, with no clear D. The CDR3 runs 13 residues. The V and J ends lost 3 bases and 4 bases respectively, with 6 bases between them. CDR1 LGHNA and CDR2 YSLEER come from the germline V gene. The CDR3 spells CASSQVLNEKLFF. Here the CDR3 DNA reads TGCGCCAGCAGCCAGGTACTTAATGAAAAACTGTTTTTT.

This clone came up a few times. V usage is TRBV19 and J usage is TRBJ1-2; no clear D. V was cut by 5 bases and J by 5 bases, with 12 bases left in between. Germline V CDR1 and CDR2: LNHDA, SQIVND (reference sequence). The CDR3 totals 13 residues. CDR3 sequence (DNA): TGTGCCAGTAGTCCGATGGACTTGTATGGCTACACCTTC. Translated: CASSPMDLYGYTF.

The rearrangement links TRBV28 to TRBJ2-1; 9 nucleotides line up with TRBD1. Germline CDR1 reads MDHEN; CDR2 reads SYDVKM. With 6 bases clipped from V and 6 bases from J, the junction kept 9 bases outside the gene matches. This CDR3 is built from 15 residues. CDR3 loop: CASSPGQGFFNEQFF. The DNA of the CDR3 is TGTGCCAGCAGCCCGGGACAGGGATTTTTCAATGAGCAGTTCTTC.

V and J are TRBV7-2 and TRBJ2-1; 10 nucleotides agree with TRBD2. The CDR3 length is 15 residues. CDR1 and CDR2 from the germline V gene are SGHTA and FQGNSA. The V and J ends lost 6 bases and 4 bases, in that order; junction bases with no gene match: 6. CDR3: CASRAGTSAYNEQFF. CDR3 nucleotide sequence: TGTGCCAGCAGAGCCGGGACTAGCGCTTACAATGAGCAGTTCTTC.

The chain uses TRBV5-4 and TRBJ1-1; tentative D call: TRBD1 (5 bases). This CDR3 is 13 amino acids long. CDR1 SGHNT and CDR2 YYREEE come from the germline V gene (reference sequence). Trimming shortened V by 3 bases and J by 9 bases, and 15 bases separated the two germline ends. The CDR3: CASSSSDRQKAFF. As DNA, the CDR3 is TGTGCCAGCAGCTCTAGTGACCGACAGAAAGCTTTCTTT.

The V call is TRBV5-1, the J call TRBJ2-2; D uncertain. The CDR3 runs to 14 residues. In germline, CDR1 is SGHRS, CDR2 YFSETQ. The V and J ends lost 4 bases and 1 base respectively, with 8 bases between them. The DNA for the CDR3 is TGCGCCAGCAGCGCGCCTATGAACACCGGGGAGCTGTTTTTT. It translates to CASSAPMNTGELFF.

CDR3 bases: TGTGCCAGCAGCCAGGTCGGAGGCGAGCAGTACTTC. Its protein product is CASSQVGGEQYF. This chain uses TRBV6-2 or TRBV6-3 with TRBJ2-7; D is possibly TRBD2 (5 bases). The CDR3 is 12 residues long. Germline loops: CDR1 MNHEY, CDR2 SVGEGT. V shed 6 bases and J shed 6 bases, with 12 bases lying between them.